This is a list of T cell receptor beta chains from one sample in a study of shared clonotypes between healthy human individuals. Repertoires were generated with immunoSEQ multiplex PCR, while TCRdb's copy carries only in-frame clones and drops some. The sample consists of 450,000 to 600,000 clones, roughly 78% of them appearing once. Sequences were obtained from PBMCs. These TCRs come from a middle-aged woman in good health. Some clones in this sample may be carry-over from other donors' samples. Each CDR3 is given with its conserved first and last residue. Each record gives: J gene, V gene, clone size, CDR3 length, D gene, CDR3 DNA, CDR3 protein. The D gene is left open where the match is weak. Size is stated for part of the rows, as once, few or many counts, or as a class when the clone is expanded.

>TRBJ2-5|TRBV7-3|NA|13|NA
TGTGCCAGCAGTTTTAGCCCAGGAGAGACCCAGTACTTC
CASSFSPGETQYF
>TRBJ1-5|TRBV28|NA|14|NA
TGTGCCAGCAAGGAGGGGGGAAGCAATCAGCCCCAGCATTTT
CASKEGGSNQPQHF
>TRBJ2-3|TRBV5-5|NA|14|TRBD1
TGTGCCAGCAGCTGGGGGACAGTCACAGATACGCAGTATTTT
CASSWGTVTDTQYF
>TRBJ2-7|TRBV6-6|NA|14|TRBD1
TGTGCCAGCAGTTATCGGGACAGCTCCTACGAGCAGTACTTC
CASSYRDSSYEQYF
>TRBJ2-1|TRBV13|NA|16|TRBD2
TGTGCCAGCAGCTCCCTTAGCGGGAGCCCCGAGGGTGAGCAGTTCTTC
CASSSLSGSPEGEQFF
>TRBJ2-2|TRBV7-3|NA|16|TRBD1
TGTGCCAGCAGCTCTTCCCGGGACAGGGGAGCCGGGGAGCTGTTTTTT
CASSSSRDRGAGELFF
>TRBJ2-3|TRBV28|NA|16|TRBD1
TGTGCCAGCAGCAAACAGGGGTTCCCTAGCACAGATACGCAGTATTTT
CASSKQGFPSTDTQYF
>TRBJ2-6|TRBV10-3|NA|17|NA
TGTGCCATCAGTGCTGGAGGGGCCCGCTCTGGGGCCAACGTCCTGACTTTC
CAISAGGARSGANVLTF
>TRBJ2-7|TRBV5-1|NA|13|NA
TGCGCCAGCAGCTTGGTAGGGTCCTACGAGCAGTACTTC
CASSLVGSYEQYF
>TRBJ1-2|TRBV6-4|NA|16|TRBD1
TGTGCCAGCAGTCCGGGACAGGCTCTAGGCGGCTATGGCTACACCTTC
CASSPGQALGGYGYTF
>TRBJ2-7|TRBV29-1|NA|12|TRBD1
TGCAGCGCGTTGGGACAGAACTACGAGCAGTACTTC
CSALGQNYEQYF
>TRBJ2-7|TRBV29-1|NA|12|NA
TGCAGCGGTACCCTGGGCTCCTACGAGCAGTACTTC
CSGTLGSYEQYF
>TRBJ1-1|TRBV19|few|14|NA
TGTGCCAGTAGTATAGATTGGACGAACACTGAAGCTTTCTTT
CASSIDWTNTEAFF
>TRBJ1-5|TRBV28|NA|13|NA
TGTGCCAGCAGTTCCCCTACAAATCAGCCCCAGCATTTT
CASSSPTNQPQHF
>TRBJ2-1|TRBV6-1|NA|16|TRBD2
TGTGCCAGCAGTGAAATTAGCGGGAGGAAGAAAAATGAGCAGTTCTTC
CASSEISGRKKNEQFF
>TRBJ2-5|TRBV7-7|few|16|TRBD1
TGTGCTAGCAGCTTAGTAGTTACAGGGGGCGCGGAGACCCAGTACTTC
CASSLVVTGGAETQYF
>TRBJ2-7|TRBV7-8|many|18|NA
TGTGCCAGCAGCAGAAGCGGAGGAAGAAGTTGGGACTCCTACGAGCAGTACTTC
CASSRSGGRSWDSYEQYF
>TRBJ1-5|TRBV19|NA|13|NA
TGTGCCAGTAGTCGGGACATTGATCAGCCCCAGCATTTT
CASSRDIDQPQHF
>TRBJ2-7|TRBV7-8|once|15|NA
TGTGCCAGCAGCTTAGCCCTCGCTTCTCGAGGCGAGCAGTACTTC
CASSLALASRGEQYF
>TRBJ1-2|TRBV5-4|NA|15|TRBD1
TGTGCCAGCAGCCCGGGACAGGGTTCGGGCTATGGCTACACCTTC
CASSPGQGSGYGYTF
>TRBJ2-1|TRBV28|few|12|NA
TGTGCCAGCAGTTTACTTTACAATGAGCAGTTCTTC
CASSLLYNEQFF
>TRBJ1-4|TRBV4-2|NA|17|NA
TGTGCCAGCAGCCAAGACCCCCCAGGGGCTTATAATGAAAAACTGTTTTTT
CASSQDPPGAYNEKLFF
>TRBJ1-1|TRBV29-1|NA|13|NA
TGCAGCGTTGAAGCACAGATGAACACTGAAGCTTTCTTT
CSVEAQMNTEAFF
>TRBJ2-1|TRBV27|NA|13|NA
TGTGCCAGCAGTTTGGGCTATTACAATGAGCAGTTCTTC
CASSLGYYNEQFF
>TRBJ2-3|TRBV7-9|NA|15|NA
TGCGCCAGCAGCCCCCCCGGCAGTGGCACAGATACGCAGTATTTT
CASSPPGSGTDTQYF
>TRBJ2-2|TRBV2|NA|15|NA
TGTGCCAGCAGTGCTCAGGGGCCGAACAGCGGGGAGCTGTTTTTT
CASSAQGPNSGELFF
>TRBJ1-5|TRBV2|once|15|TRBD1
TGTGCCAGCAGTGAAGTGGTGACAGGGTATCAGCCCCAGCATTTT
CASSEVVTGYQPQHF
>TRBJ1-2|TRBV2|NA|15|NA
TGTGCCAGCAGTGGAGTTTTAGACAGGCCGCGGGGCTACACCTTC
CASSGVLDRPRGYTF
>TRBJ2-5|TRBV28|NA|15|TRBD2
TGTGCCAGCACCCCTAGCGGGGTTTACCAAGAGACCCAGTACTTC
CASTPSGVYQETQYF
>TRBJ1-1|TRBV6-4|NA|13|TRBD1
TGTGCCAGCAGCCAGGGGGTGGGCACTGAAGCTTTCTTT
CASSQGVGTEAFF
>TRBJ1-5|TRBV30|once|14|NA
TGTGCCTGGACGGGCAGGCTAAGCAATCAGCCCCAGCATTTT
CAWTGRLSNQPQHF
>TRBJ2-5|TRBV11-2|many|13|NA
TGTGCCAGCAGCTTTTGGAATCAAGAGACCCAGTACTTC
CASSFWNQETQYF
>TRBJ2-1|TRBV28|NA|15|TRBD2
TGTGCCAGCAGTTTCCTAGCGGGGCCTAACAATGAGCAGTTCTTC
CASSFLAGPNNEQFF
>TRBJ2-3|TRBV28|NA|15|NA
TGTGCCAGCAGTACCCGCGTAACGGGAATGGATACGCAGTATTTT
CASSTRVTGMDTQYF
>TRBJ2-2|TRBV6-6|NA|14|TRBD2
TGTGCCAGCAGCGGGGGACTAAACACCGGGGAGCTGTTTTTT
CASSGGLNTGELFF
>TRBJ1-5|TRBV9|NA|14|NA
TGTGCCAGCAGCGTAGGCCAGTCTAATCAGCCCCAGCATTTT
CASSVGQSNQPQHF
>TRBJ1-2|TRBV2|NA|15|TRBD1
TGTGCCAGCAGTACGAGACAGGGGGCGCAATATGGCTACACCTTC
CASSTRQGAQYGYTF
>TRBJ2-5|TRBV5-1|NA|15|TRBD2
TGCGCCAGCAGCCCGGGACTAGCGGCACAAGAGACCCAGTACTTC
CASSPGLAAQETQYF
>TRBJ2-1|TRBV4-3|NA|12|NA
TGCGCCAGCAGCCAAGATCGAACTCGGCAGTTCTTC
CASSQDRTRQFF
>TRBJ2-3|TRBV27|NA|15|NA
TGTGCCAGCAGTCTTAGGACACGGATTGGGGATACGCAGTATTTT
CASSLRTRIGDTQYF
>TRBJ1-1|TRBV14|once|17|TRBD1
TGTGCCAGCAGCCACCGACAGGGCTACGGGGCGAACACTGAAGCTTTCTTT
CASSHRQGYGANTEAFF
>TRBJ2-3|TRBV7-9|NA|16|TRBD2
TGTGCCAGCAGCTTAAGGGCGGGAGGCGGCACAGATACGCAGTATTTT
CASSLRAGGGTDTQYF
>TRBJ2-2|TRBV5-5|few|18|NA
TGTGCCAGCAGCCCCCGGCCCCCCGTACAGTCGAACACCGGGGAGCTGTTTTTT
CASSPRPPVQSNTGELFF
>TRBJ2-5|TRBV7-8|NA|20|TRBD2
TGTGCCAGCAGCTTATGGTCCCTAGCGGGAGGGTCGCCACACCAAGAGACCCAGTACTTC
CASSLWSLAGGSPHQETQYF
>TRBJ1-1|TRBV18|NA|16|NA
TGTGCCAGCTCCGGAAACACAGCTACCCTGAACACTGAAGCTTTCTTT
CASSGNTATLNTEAFF
>TRBJ2-7|TRBV18|NA|16|TRBD2
TGTGCCAGCTCTAGCCGGGCAGCGGGAAGGGACTACGAGCAGTACTTC
CASSSRAAGRDYEQYF
>TRBJ1-1|TRBV28|NA|15|NA
TGTGCCAGCAGTACCCTTGAGAGGGGGAGCACTGAAGCTTTCTTT
CASSTLERGSTEAFF
>TRBJ2-5|TRBV15|NA|14|NA
TGTGCCACCAGCAGAGGGGACATATCAGAGACCCAGTACTTC
CATSRGDISETQYF
>TRBJ1-3|TRBV29-1|NA|15|NA
TGCAGCGTTGTAGGTGTCGGTTCCTCTGGAAACACCATATATTTT
CSVVGVGSSGNTIYF
>TRBJ1-1|TRBV28|few|13|NA
TGTGCCAGCAGCCCCCCGATTAGCACTGAGGCTTTCTTT
CASSPPISTEAFF
>TRBJ2-7|TRBV13|once|14|NA
TGTGCCAGCAGCTTAGGCCAAATTAGACCCGAGCAGTACTTC
CASSLGQIRPEQYF
>TRBJ1-1|TRBV6-6|many|14|NA
TGTGCCAGCAGTGGACTGGGGGGGGGCGGTGAAGCTTTCTTT
CASSGLGGGGEAFF
>TRBJ2-2|TRBV2|NA|15|TRBD1
TGTGCCAGCAGTTACAGGGGGCTTAGCACCGGGGAGCTGTTTTTT
CASSYRGLSTGELFF